A single sample is the source of the 14 T cell receptor beta chains below, sequenced in a study of cytotoxic CD8 clonotypes in ibrutinib-treated CLL. Libraries were prepared by immunoSEQ multiplex PCR; TCRdb keeps only in-frame clonotypes and omits some of them. The table lists approximately 74,000 clones, about 84% of them singletons, with around 7.7% in the top ten. Sequencing used PBMCs, obtained at disease progression, from a patient treated with ibrutinib. The origin of the receptors is a human donor with chronic lymphocytic leukemia.

CDR3 protein: CASSRNYGYTF. The CDR3 DNA reads TGTGCCAGCAGCCGAAACTATGGCTACACCTTC. V gene TRBV7-9 combines with J gene TRBJ1-2; D not resolved. CDR3 size: 11 residues. Trimming removed 5 bases from V and 2 bases from J, with 3 bases in between. Per germline, CDR1 SEHNR and CDR2 FQNEAQ (reference sequence).

This chain joins TRBV5-4 and TRBJ1-1, with D perhaps TRBD1 (5 bases). Trimming removed 0 bases from V and 9 bases from J, with 9 bases in between. CDR1 and CDR2 (germline): SGHNT, YYREEE (reference sequence). CDR3 size: 12 residues. The DNA of the CDR3 is TGTGCCAGCAGCTTGGGAGGGGATCAAGCTTTCTTT. Protein: CASSLGGDQAFF.

This clone was observed a single time. V usage is TRBV7-2 and J usage is TRBJ1-5, with D unresolved. Germline V gives CDR1 SGHTA, CDR2 FQGNSA. Trimming left V 5 bases short and J 5 bases short, with 10 bases between. The CDR3 spans 13 residues. CDR3 protein: CASSLHQDQPQHF. The CDR3 DNA reads TGTGCCAGCAGCCTTCACCAGGATCAGCCCCAGCATTTT. The entire variable domain, with the rest obtained from reference TRBV7-2 and TRBJ1-5, is as follows: GAGVSQSPSNKVTEKGKDVELRCDPISGHTALYWYRQSLGQGLEFLIYFQGNSAPDKSGLPSDRFSAERTGGSVSTLTIQRTQQEDSAVYLCASSLHQDQPQHFGDGTRLSIL.

The J gene is TRBJ2-1, the V gene TRBV9; 8 positions agree with TRBD1. Trimming took 0 bases from V and 7 from J; bases not matched to a gene: 3. The CDR3 totals 14 residues. Germline CDR1 and CDR2: SGDLS and YYNGEE. CDR3 coding DNA: TGTGCCAGCAGCGTAGGAGACAGGGGTAATGAGCAGTTCTTC. Protein sequence: CASSVGDRGNEQFF.

This clone occurred a few times. The V gene is TRBV5-1, the J gene TRBJ2-5; 11 nucleotides match TRBD1. The trim removed 2 bases at V and 5 bases at J, leaving 11 bases unmatched. CDR3 length equals 17 residues. Germline V CDR1 and CDR2: SGHRS, YFSETQ. CDR3 sequence: CASSLGLDRGPGETQYF. The CDR3 DNA reads TGCGCCAGCAGCTTAGGGCTGGACAGGGGGCCAGGGGAGACCCAGTACTTC.

For the CDR3, the DNA is TGTGCCAGCAGTTACTCGGCCATAGCCACCCCCTACGAGCAGTACTTC. Translation gives CASSYSAIATPYEQYF. This chain links TRBV6-6 with TRBJ2-7; D not resolved. The CDR3 runs to 16 residues. From germline, CDR1 is MNHNY and CDR2 SVGAGI (reference sequence). Trimming removed 0 bases at V and 2 bases at J, with 14 bases between.

The genes are TRBV18 and TRBJ2-3, with TRBD2 identical over 7 bases. CDR1 and CDR2 from the germline V gene are KGHSH and LQKENI. V was pared by 1 base and J by 3 bases, with 4 bases of the junction left unmatched. The CDR3 is 15 residues long. The DNA for the CDR3 is TGTGCCAGCTCACCACTTGAACTAGCGACAGATACGCAGTATTTT. Its translation is CASSPLELATDTQYF.

This clone was seen only a few times. The chain employs TRBV4-1 and TRBJ2-1; 16 bases are shared with TRBD2. After removal of 0 bases from V and 4 bases from J, the junction contained 3 bases not matched to a gene. From germline, CDR1 is MGHRA and CDR2 YSYEKL. The CDR3 sequence is 18 residues long. The CDR3 sequence is CASSQDRGLAGGYNEQFF. Here the CDR3 DNA reads TGCGCCAGCAGCCAAGATCGGGGACTAGCGGGAGGGTACAATGAGCAGTTCTTC.

The chain recombines TRBV5-4 with TRBJ1-2; no firm D call. CDR1 is SGHNT and CDR2 is YYREEE in the germline V gene (reference sequence). The CDR3 runs 13 residues. Trimming removed 0 bases at V and 1 base at J, with 4 bases between. In DNA form, the CDR3 reads TGTGCCAGCAGCTTGGACAGTAACTATGGCTACACCTTC. Amino acid sequence: CASSLDSNYGYTF. The whole variable domain, filled in from reference TRBV5-4 and TRBJ1-2, reads ETGVTQSPTHLIKTRGQQVTLRCSSQSGHNTVSWYQQALGQGPQFIFQYYREEENGRGNFPPRFSGLQFPNYSSELNVNALELDDSALYLCASSLDSNYGYTFGSGTRLTVV.

The J gene is TRBJ2-6, the V gene TRBV11-2; D gene uncertain. V was shortened by 5 bases and J by 0 bases, with 17 bases between the two germline ends. Germline CDR1 SGHAT, CDR2 FQNNGV. The CDR3 is 18 amino acids. The CDR3 sequence is CASSPPGANPSGANVLTF. The CDR3 DNA is TGTGCCAGCAGCCCTCCCGGTGCCAACCCCTCTGGGGCCAACGTCCTGACTTTC.

This clone has only a few counts. The J gene is TRBJ1-2, the V gene TRBV30; D is uncertain. The CDR3 spans 11 residues. V gave up 4 bases and J gave up 8 bases, with 11 bases separating them. The germline V gene encodes CDR1 GTSNPN and CDR2 SVGIG (reference sequence). The CDR3 DNA reads as TGTGCCTGGATTGAACTGCGAGGCTACACCTTC. Its translation: CAWIELRGYTF.

This clone was picked up a small number of times. The rearrangement joins TRBV18 to TRBJ2-7, with TRBD1 as a possible D gene (6 bases). The CDR3 consists of 11 residues. Between the trimmed V and J ends, which lost 6 bases and 8 bases, there was a span of 11 bases. Germline V gives CDR1 KGHSH, CDR2 LQKENI. CDR3 sequence: CASSSTGQQYF. In DNA, the CDR3 is TGTGCCAGCTCGTCGACAGGACAGCAGTACTTC.

The chain links TRBV28 to TRBJ2-3; possible D gene TRBD1, 7 bases. This CDR3 spans 20 amino acids. Germline CDR1 MDHEN, CDR2 SYDVKM. The V gene lost 5 bases and the J gene lost 0 bases, with 27 bases spanning the gap. The CDR3: CASSPRFWDSRDSSTDTQYF. The CDR3, as DNA: TGTGCCAGCAGTCCTCGTTTCTGGGACAGCCGGGACTCAAGCACAGATACGCAGTATTTT.

The CDR3 DNA sequence: TGTGCCAGCAGCTTATCCTGGCGCGACAGGGTAGGGGAGCAGTACTTC. Protein: CASSLSWRDRVGEQYF. J is TRBJ2-7 and V is TRBV7-6; 7 bases map to TRBD1. V lost 2 bases, J lost 7 bases, and 14 bases stayed unmatched. This CDR3 contains 16 residues. Germline V gene data show CDR1 as SGHVS and CDR2 as FNYEAQ.